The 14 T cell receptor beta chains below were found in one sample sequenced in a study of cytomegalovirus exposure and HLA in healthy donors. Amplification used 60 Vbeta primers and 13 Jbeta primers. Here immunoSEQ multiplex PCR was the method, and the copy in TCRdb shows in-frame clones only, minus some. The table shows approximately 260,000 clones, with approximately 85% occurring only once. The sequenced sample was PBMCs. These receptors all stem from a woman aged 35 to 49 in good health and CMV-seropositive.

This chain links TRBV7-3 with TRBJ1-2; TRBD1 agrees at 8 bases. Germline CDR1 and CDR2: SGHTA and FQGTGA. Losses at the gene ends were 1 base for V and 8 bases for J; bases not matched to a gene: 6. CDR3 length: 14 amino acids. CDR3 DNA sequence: TGTGCCAGCAGCTTAAAGGGCAGGGGGCAAGGCTACACCTTC. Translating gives CASSLKGRGQGYTF.

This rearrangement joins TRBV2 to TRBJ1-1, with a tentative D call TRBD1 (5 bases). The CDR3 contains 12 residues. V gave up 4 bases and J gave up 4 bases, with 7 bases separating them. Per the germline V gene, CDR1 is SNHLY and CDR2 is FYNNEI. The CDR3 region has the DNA TGTGCCAGCAGTGGCAGGGTCACTGAAGCTTTCTTT. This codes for CASSGRVTEAFF.

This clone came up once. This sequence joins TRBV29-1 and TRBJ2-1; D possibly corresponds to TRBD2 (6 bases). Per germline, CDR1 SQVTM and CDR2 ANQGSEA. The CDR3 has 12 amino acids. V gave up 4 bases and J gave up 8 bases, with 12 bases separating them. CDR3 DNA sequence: TGCAGCGTTGCCGGGAGAGGGGATGAGCAGTTCTTC. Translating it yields CSVAGRGDEQFF.

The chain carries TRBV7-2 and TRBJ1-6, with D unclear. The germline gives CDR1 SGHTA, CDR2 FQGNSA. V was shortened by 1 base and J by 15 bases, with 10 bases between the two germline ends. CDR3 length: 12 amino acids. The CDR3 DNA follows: TGTGCCAGCAGCTTAGTCCCCCCTCGCCTCCACTTT. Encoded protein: CASSLVPPRLHF.

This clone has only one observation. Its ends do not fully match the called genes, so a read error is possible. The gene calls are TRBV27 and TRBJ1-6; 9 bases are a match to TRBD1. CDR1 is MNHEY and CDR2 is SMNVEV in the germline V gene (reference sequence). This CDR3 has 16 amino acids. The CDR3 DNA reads TGTGCCAGCAGTTCCTCGACAGGGGGGGGCAATTCACCCCCCCACTTT. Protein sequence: CASSSSTGGGNSPPHF.

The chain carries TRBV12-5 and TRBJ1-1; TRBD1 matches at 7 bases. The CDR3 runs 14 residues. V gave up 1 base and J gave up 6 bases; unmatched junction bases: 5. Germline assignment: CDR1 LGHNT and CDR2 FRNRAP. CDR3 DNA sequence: TGTGCTAGTGGTTTGGGAGGGACAGTATCTGAAGCTTTCTTT. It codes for CASGLGGTVSEAFF.

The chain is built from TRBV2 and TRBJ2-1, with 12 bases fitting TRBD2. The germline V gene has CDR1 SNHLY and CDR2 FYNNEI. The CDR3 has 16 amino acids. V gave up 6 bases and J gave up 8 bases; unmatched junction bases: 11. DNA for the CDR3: TGTGCCAGCAGCGAACCGGGACTAGCGGGCACTCATGAGCAGTTCTTC. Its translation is CASSEPGLAGTHEQFF.

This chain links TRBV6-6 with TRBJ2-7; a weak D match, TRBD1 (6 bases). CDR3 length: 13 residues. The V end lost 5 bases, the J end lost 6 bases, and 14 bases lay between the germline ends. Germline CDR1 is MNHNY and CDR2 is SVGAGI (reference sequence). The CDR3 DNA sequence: TGTGCCAGCAGTAAGGCAGGGGACGGCGAGCAGTACTTC. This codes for CASSKAGDGEQYF.

The CDR3 DNA reads TGTGCCAGCAGCTTTAACAGGGGCGCGGGCGATGGCTACACCTTC. The encoded protein is CASSFNRGAGDGYTF. The chain uses TRBV7-9 and TRBJ1-2; 7 bases align to TRBD1. The CDR3 totals 15 residues. Trimming removed 3 bases from V and 6 bases from J; junction bases left unmatched: 10. The germline V gene encodes CDR1 SEHNR and CDR2 FQNEAQ (reference sequence).

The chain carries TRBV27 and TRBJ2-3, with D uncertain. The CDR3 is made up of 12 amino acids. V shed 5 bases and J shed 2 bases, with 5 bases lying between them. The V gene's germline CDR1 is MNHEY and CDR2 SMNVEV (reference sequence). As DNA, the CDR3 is TGTGCCAGCAGTACCTACACAGATACGCAGTATTTT. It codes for CASSTYTDTQYF.

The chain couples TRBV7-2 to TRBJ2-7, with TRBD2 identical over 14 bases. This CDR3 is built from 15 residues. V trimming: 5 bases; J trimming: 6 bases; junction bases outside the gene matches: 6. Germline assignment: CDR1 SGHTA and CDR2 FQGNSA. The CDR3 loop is CASSAGTSGSGEQYF. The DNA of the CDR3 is TGTGCCAGCAGCGCCGGGACTAGCGGGAGTGGCGAGCAGTACTTC.

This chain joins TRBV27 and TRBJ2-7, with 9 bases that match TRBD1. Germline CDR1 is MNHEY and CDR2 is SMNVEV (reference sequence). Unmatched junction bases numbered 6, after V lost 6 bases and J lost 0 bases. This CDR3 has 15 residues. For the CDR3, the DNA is TGTGCCAGCAGCCGTGGACAGGGGTACTCCTACGAGCAGTACTTC. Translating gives CASSRGQGYSYEQYF.

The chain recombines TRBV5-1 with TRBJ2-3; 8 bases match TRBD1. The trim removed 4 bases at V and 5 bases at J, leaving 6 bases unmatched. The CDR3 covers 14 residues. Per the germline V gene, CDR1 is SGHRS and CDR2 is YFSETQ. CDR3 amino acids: CASSNGQGGDTQYF. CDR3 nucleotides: TGCGCCAGCAGCAATGGACAGGGAGGAGATACGCAGTATTTT. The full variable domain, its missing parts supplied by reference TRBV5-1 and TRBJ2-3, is KAGVTQTPRYLIKTRGQQVTLSCSPISGHRSVSWYQQTPGQGLQFLFEYFSETQRNKGNFPGRFSGRQFSNSRSEMNVSTLELGDSALYLCASSNGQGGDTQYFGPGTRLTVL.

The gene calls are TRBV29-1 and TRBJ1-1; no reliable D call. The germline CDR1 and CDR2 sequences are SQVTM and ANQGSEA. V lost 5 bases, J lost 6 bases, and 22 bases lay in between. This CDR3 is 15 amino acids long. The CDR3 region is CSVKTGGSHIPEAFF. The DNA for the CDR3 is TGCAGCGTTAAAACGGGAGGGAGTCATATCCCTGAAGCTTTCTTT.